This is a list of T cell receptor beta chains from one sample in a study of blood T cell repertoires in COVID-19. Sequenced by immunoSEQ multiplex PCR; TCRdb stores in-frame clones only, minus some. The data contain about 270,000 clones, 86% of them singletons. Sequencing used PBMCs or T cells enriched from blood (not recorded which). These receptors all stem from a young woman who had recovered from COVID-19. Both conserved end residues are part of each CDR3. Each record gives: J gene, clone size, V gene, D gene, CDR3 protein, CDR3 DNA. A D gene is named only where the DNA matches it firmly. Clone size is stated in some rows and not others, as once, few, many or a class when expanded.

J: TRBJ1-6; size: once; V: TRBV7-2; D: NA; CDR3: CASSLPGHRHNSPLHF; DNA: TGTGCCAGCAGCCTCCCGGGACATAGACATAATTCACCCCTCCACTTT
J: TRBJ2-3; size: few; V: TRBV23-1; D: NA; CDR3: CASAQGCCQEDSLYTDTQYF; DNA: TGCGCCAGCGCCCAGGGATGTTGCCAAGAGGACAGTCTGTACACAGATACGCAGTATTTT
J: TRBJ1-2; size: NA; V: TRBV6-1; D: NA; CDR3: CASSEGTANYGYTF; DNA: TGTGCCAGCAGTGAAGGGACAGCTAACTATGGCTACACCTTC
J: TRBJ2-2; size: NA; V: TRBV4-1; D: TRBD2; CDR3: CASSQDRLAGVSYGELFF; DNA: TGCGCCAGCAGCCAAGATAGACTAGCGGGAGTTTCTTACGGGGAGCTGTTTTTT
J: TRBJ1-1; size: NA; V: TRBV3-1/TRBV3-2; D: TRBD1; CDR3: CASSPPGGLNTEAFF; DNA: TGTGCCAGCAGCCCTCCAGGGGGGCTGAACACTGAAGCTTTCTTT
J: TRBJ2-1; size: NA; V: TRBV9; D: NA; CDR3: CASSVGDEQFF; DNA: TGTGCCAGCAGCGTTGGAGATGAGCAGTTCTTC
J: TRBJ2-7; size: NA; V: TRBV19; D: NA; CDR3: CASSQRGTPTYEQYF; DNA: TGTGCCAGTAGTCAGCGAGGGACTCCTACCTACGAGCAGTACTTC
J: TRBJ1-2; size: NA; V: TRBV12-5; D: TRBD1; CDR3: CASGSPGQFFYGYTF; DNA: TGTGCTAGTGGTTCACCGGGACAGTTTTTTTATGGCTACACCTTC
J: TRBJ1-2; size: NA; V: TRBV29-1; D: TRBD1; CDR3: CSVDPALYVGQINYGYTF; DNA: TGCAGCGTTGACCCAGCCCTTTACGTGGGACAGATTAACTATGGCTACACCTTC
J: TRBJ1-6; size: once; V: TRBV2; D: NA; CDR3: CASSSDTYSPLHF; DNA: TGTGCCAGCAGTTCGGACACCTATTCACCCCTCCACTTT
J: TRBJ2-7; size: NA; V: TRBV27; D: NA; CDR3: CASSLLRESSYEQYF; DNA: TGTGCCAGCAGTTTGCTACGGGAAAGCTCCTACGAGCAGTACTTC
J: TRBJ1-3; size: NA; V: TRBV4-2; D: NA; CDR3: CASSQALTGGNTIYF; DNA: TGTGCCAGCAGCCAAGCCCTCACAGGGGGAAACACCATATATTTT
J: TRBJ1-4; size: NA; V: TRBV3-1/TRBV3-2; D: TRBD1; CDR3: CASSQPGQGRTNEKLFF; DNA: TGTGCCAGCAGCCAGCCGGGACAGGGGAGAACTAATGAAAAACTGTTTTTT
J: TRBJ2-3; size: many; V: TRBV7-2; D: TRBD2; CDR3: CASSGPGTSSDTQYF; DNA: TGTGCCAGCAGCGGCCCCGGGACTAGCTCAGATACGCAGTATTTT
J: TRBJ1-5; size: NA; V: TRBV24-1; D: TRBD1; CDR3: CATSEAEQGVGNQPQHF; DNA: TGTGCCACCAGTGAGGCAGAACAGGGGGTCGGCAATCAGCCCCAGCATTTT
J: TRBJ2-1; size: once; V: TRBV4-1; D: TRBD2; CDR3: CASSYTSGSFNEQFF; DNA: TGCGCCAGCAGCTATACTAGCGGGAGTTTTAATGAGCAGTTCTTC
J: TRBJ1-2; size: NA; V: TRBV29-1; D: NA; CDR3: CSVAELDGYTF; DNA: TGCAGCGTGGCAGAATTGGATGGCTACACCTTC
J: TRBJ1-2; size: few; V: TRBV3-1/TRBV3-2; D: NA; CDR3: CASSHSLYGYTF; DNA: TGTGCCAGCAGCCATTCCTTGTATGGCTACACCTTC
J: TRBJ1-5; size: NA; V: TRBV6-5; D: NA; CDR3: CASSLDREVGQPQHF; DNA: TGTGCCAGCAGCCTAGACAGAGAGGTAGGTCAGCCCCAGCATTTT
J: TRBJ2-1; size: NA; V: TRBV10-3; D: TRBD1; CDR3: CAISVEVEGGVDEQFF; DNA: TGTGCCATCAGTGTAGAGGTCGAAGGGGGCGTAGATGAGCAGTTCTTC
J: TRBJ2-7; size: NA; V: TRBV15; D: NA; CDR3: CATSRERSSYEQYF; DNA: TGTGCCACCAGCAGAGAAAGGAGCTCCTACGAGCAGTACTTC
J: TRBJ2-7; size: NA; V: TRBV29-1; D: TRBD1; CDR3: CSVLGTGSSYEQYF; DNA: TGCAGCGTTTTGGGGACAGGCAGCTCCTACGAGCAGTACTTC
J: TRBJ1-5; size: NA; V: TRBV10-2; D: TRBD1; CDR3: CATLDRGQPQHF; DNA: TGCGCCACTCTGGACAGGGGTCAGCCCCAGCATTTT
J: TRBJ1-4; size: NA; V: TRBV3-1/TRBV3-2; D: NA; CDR3: CASSQAGLRHEKLFF; DNA: TGTGCCAGCAGCCAAGCCGGACTCCGCCACGAAAAACTGTTTTTT
J: TRBJ2-1; size: NA; V: TRBV29-1; D: TRBD1; CDR3: CSAGQGNSGEQFF; DNA: TGCAGCGCCGGACAGGGGAATTCAGGTGAGCAGTTCTTC
J: TRBJ1-1; size: NA; V: TRBV28; D: NA; CDR3: CASSYGGRLVMNTEAFF; DNA: TGTGCCAGCAGTTACGGGGGGCGCCTAGTTATGAACACTGAAGCTTTCTTT
J: TRBJ1-1; size: NA; V: TRBV15; D: TRBD1; CDR3: CATSSWDRNTEAFF; DNA: TGTGCCACCAGCAGCTGGGACAGGAACACTGAAGCTTTCTTT
J: TRBJ2-1; size: once; V: TRBV4-2; D: TRBD2; CDR3: CASSQELTSVSYNEQFF; DNA: TGTGCCAGCAGCCAAGAATTGACTAGCGTATCCTACAATGAGCAGTTCTTC
J: TRBJ2-1; size: NA; V: TRBV5-1; D: NA; CDR3: CASSLTGYSSYNEQFF; DNA: TGCGCCAGCAGCTTAACAGGGTATTCGTCCTACAATGAGCAGTTCTTC
J: TRBJ2-7; size: NA; V: TRBV3-1/TRBV3-2; D: NA; CDR3: CASSQNGGLQYEQYF; DNA: TGTGCCAGCAGCCAGAACGGGGGGCTCCAATACGAGCAGTACTTC
J: TRBJ1-1; size: NA; V: TRBV29-1; D: TRBD1; CDR3: CSVRQGPMNTEAFF; DNA: TGCAGCGTACGACAGGGTCCTATGAACACTGAAGCTTTCTTT
J: TRBJ1-3; size: NA; V: TRBV7-9; D: TRBD1; CDR3: CASSTGQGDRTIYF; DNA: TGTGCCAGCAGCACGGGACAGGGGGATCGCACCATATATTTT
J: TRBJ1-2; size: NA; V: TRBV27; D: NA; CDR3: CASSFSGSYGYTF; DNA: TGTGCCAGCAGTTTTTCGGGAAGCTATGGCTACACCTTC
J: TRBJ1-2; size: NA; V: TRBV5-5; D: NA; CDR3: CASSLAVHGSDTF; DNA: TGTGCCAGCAGCTTGGCCGTTCATGGGAGCGACACCTTC
J: TRBJ1-1; size: NA; V: TRBV11-3; D: NA; CDR3: CASSSNQADGLNTEAFF; DNA: TGTGCCAGCAGCTCCAACCAAGCGGACGGCTTGAACACTGAAGCTTTCTTT
J: TRBJ2-1; size: NA; V: TRBV19; D: NA; CDR3: CATNAVSGVYNEQFF; DNA: TGTGCCACCAACGCGGTAAGCGGAGTTTACAATGAGCAGTTCTTC
J: TRBJ1-2; size: NA; V: TRBV29-1; D: NA; CDR3: CSVEDTRDYGYTF; DNA: TGCAGCGTTGAAGATACCAGGGACTATGGCTACACCTTC
J: TRBJ1-4; size: NA; V: TRBV7-2; D: NA; CDR3: CASSLEQREKLFF; DNA: TGTGCCAGCAGCTTAGAACAGAGAGAAAAACTGTTTTTT
J: TRBJ2-2; size: NA; V: TRBV18; D: TRBD1; CDR3: CASSPRTGGNTGELFF; DNA: TGTGCCAGCTCACCACGGACAGGGGGAAACACCGGGGAGCTGTTTTTT
J: TRBJ1-5; size: NA; V: TRBV30; D: NA; CDR3: CAWGPGGSNQPQHF; DNA: TGTGCCTGGGGCCCCGGGGGGAGCAATCAGCCCCAGCATTTT
J: TRBJ2-3; size: NA; V: TRBV19; D: TRBD2; CDR3: CASSITSGFTDTQYF; DNA: TGTGCCAGTAGTATAACTAGCGGGTTCACAGATACGCAGTATTTT